This T cell receptor (beta chain) was identified in a study of human T cells and chemical hapten exposure. The overall study: The upper back received 0.01% DPC by patch testing, with results read at 6 days.

MiXCR, applied by TCRdb to the RACE reads, yields one record per CDR3 protein. The profile shows fewer than 300,000 distinct CDR3 sequences, 7.5% to 9% of them singletons. The V gene's germline CDR1 is SGHRS and CDR2 YFSETQ. V lost 4 bases and J lost 3, with 8 bases in between. The CDR3 has 12 residues. Noted time point: pre-sensitization, week 0. Regarding treatment: therapeutic diphenylcyclopropenone sensitization with weekly scalp DPC. The sequence came from a woman aged 40 to 50 with alopecia areata. Some clones in this sample may be carry-over from other donors' samples. V and J are TRBV5-1 and TRBJ2-7; the D is unclear. Source: whole blood, taken in connection with sensitization to the hapten diphenylcyclopropenone (DPC). The CDR3 is CASSGPRYEQYF. DNA of the CDR3: TGCGCCAGCAGCGGGCCCCGCTACGAGCAGTACTTC.